This T cell receptor (beta chain) comes out of a study of post-analysis software for immune sequencing data. As for the study in general: The cohort encompassed relapsing-remitting, secondary progressive and progressive-relapsing multiple sclerosis disease courses.

This clonotype came up a few times. Its antigen is unknown. Findings and caveats of the study: Compared against controls, patients with multiple sclerosis displayed significantly lower normalized Chao1 diversity. Included in a set of about five TRBV segments more frequent in patients than controls were TRBV5-6, TRBV5-1 and TRBV20-1.

Germline V gene sequence: CDR1 MNHEY, CDR2 SVGEGT. The trim removed 4 bases at V and 7 bases at J, leaving 12 bases unmatched. This CDR3 spans 18 amino acids. Unique molecular identifiers were built into the TCR beta cDNA libraries. Yield was roughly 0.5 million cDNA molecules from about 0.94 to 9.7 million T cells. TCRdb ran MiXCR on the PCR reads and lists one entry per CDR3 protein. Of roughly 700,000 distinct CDR3 sequences in the sample, about 27% were seen once. Sequenced material: blood. This chain uses TRBV6-2 or TRBV6-3 with TRBJ2-1, with 14 bases fitting TRBD2. The receptor's source is a girl between 10 and 17 years old with multiple sclerosis. The CDR3 sequence is CASSSPAGLAGVGNEQFF. The DNA of the CDR3 is TGTGCCAGCAGTTCCCCAGCGGGACTAGCGGGAGTGGGGAATGAGCAGTTCTTC.